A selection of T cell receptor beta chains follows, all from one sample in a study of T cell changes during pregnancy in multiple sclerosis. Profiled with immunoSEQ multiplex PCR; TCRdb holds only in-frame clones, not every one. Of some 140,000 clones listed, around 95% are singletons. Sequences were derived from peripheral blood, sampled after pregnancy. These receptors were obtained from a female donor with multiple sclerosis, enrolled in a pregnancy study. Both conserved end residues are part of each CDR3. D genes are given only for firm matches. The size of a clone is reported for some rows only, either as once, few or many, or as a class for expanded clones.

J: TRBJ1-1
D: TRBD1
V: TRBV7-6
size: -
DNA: TGTGCCAGCAGCCAAGGGACAGTGAACACTGAAGCTTTCTTT
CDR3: CASSQGTVNTEAFF

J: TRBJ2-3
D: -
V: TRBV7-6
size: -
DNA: TGTGCCAGCAGCTCGCTAGCGGATACGCAGTATTTT
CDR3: CASSSLADTQYF

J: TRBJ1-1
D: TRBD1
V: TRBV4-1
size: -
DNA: TGCGCCAGCAGCCGCATTTTCGGGGACAGGGGGCGTTTAGGCACTGAAGCTTTCTTT
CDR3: CASSRIFGDRGRLGTEAFF

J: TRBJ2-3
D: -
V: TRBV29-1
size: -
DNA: TGCAGCGTTTTAGTAGATACGCAGTATTTT
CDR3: CSVLVDTQYF

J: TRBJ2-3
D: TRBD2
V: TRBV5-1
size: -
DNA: TGCGCCAGCAGCTTGGCGCTAGCGGGAGCTGATACGCAGTATTTT
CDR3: CASSLALAGADTQYF

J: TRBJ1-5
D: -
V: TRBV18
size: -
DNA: TGTGCCAGCTCACCCGTTAATAGCAATCAGCCCCAGCATTTT
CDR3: CASSPVNSNQPQHF

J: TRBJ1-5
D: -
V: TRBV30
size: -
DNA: TGTGCCTGGTCAATGAGCAATCAGCCCCAGCATTTT
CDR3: CAWSMSNQPQHF

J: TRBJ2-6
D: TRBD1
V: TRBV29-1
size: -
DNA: TGCAGCGTTGAGGACAGGGGGCCTGGGGCCAACGTCCTGACTTTC
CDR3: CSVEDRGPGANVLTF

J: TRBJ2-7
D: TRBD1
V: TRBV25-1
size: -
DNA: TGTGCCAGCAGTCCCCGCGGGACAGGGCAATACGAGCAGTACTTC
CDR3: CASSPRGTGQYEQYF

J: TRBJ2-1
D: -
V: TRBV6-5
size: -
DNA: TGTGCCAGCAGTTACTCTAGCGGCCCCTACAATGAGCAGTTCTTC
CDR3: CASSYSSGPYNEQFF

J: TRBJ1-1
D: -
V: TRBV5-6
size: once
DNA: TGTGCCAGCAGCCAAAACAGTGCTGAAGCTTTCTTT
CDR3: CASSQNSAEAFF

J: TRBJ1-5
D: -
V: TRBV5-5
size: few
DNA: TGTGCCAGCAGCTTGGCGGACAGTAGCAATCAGCCCCAGCATTTT
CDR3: CASSLADSSNQPQHF

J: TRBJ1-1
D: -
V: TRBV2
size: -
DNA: TGTGCCAGCAGTGACAGGTTCTTGAACACTGAAGCTTTCTTT
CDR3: CASSDRFLNTEAFF

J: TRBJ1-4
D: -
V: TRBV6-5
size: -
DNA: TGTGCCAGCAGTTACTCGGAAAAGGGAGGGGAAAAACTGTTTTTT
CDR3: CASSYSEKGGEKLFF

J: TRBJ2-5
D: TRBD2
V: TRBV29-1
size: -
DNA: TGCAGCGCCGGACCTAGCGGGAGTGAGACCCAGTACTTC
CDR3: CSAGPSGSETQYF

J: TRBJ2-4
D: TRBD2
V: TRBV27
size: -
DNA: TGTGCCAGCTCTCCGGGAGCGGGAGTGGCCATTCAGTACTTC
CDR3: CASSPGAGVAIQYF

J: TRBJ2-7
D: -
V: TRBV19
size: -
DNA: TGTGCCAGTAGTATTCCCGTGGGACTCTCCTACGAGCAGTACTTC
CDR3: CASSIPVGLSYEQYF

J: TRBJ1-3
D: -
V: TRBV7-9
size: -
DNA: TGTGCCAGCAGCCCCCAGTTAACAGGACCCTCTGGAAACACCATATATTTT
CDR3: CASSPQLTGPSGNTIYF

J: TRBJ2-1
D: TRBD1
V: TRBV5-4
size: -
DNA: TGTGCCAGCAGATTGGACAGGAGCTCCTACAATGAGCAGTTCTTC
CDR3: CASRLDRSSYNEQFF

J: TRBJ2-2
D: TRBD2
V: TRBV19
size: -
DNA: TGTGCCAGTAGTAATGTCGGGGGGGGGCAAGGGACCGGGGAGCTGTTTTTT
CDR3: CASSNVGGGQGTGELFF

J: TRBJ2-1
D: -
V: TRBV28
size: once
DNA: TGTGCCAGCAGAGCATACCTTATCTACAATGAGCAGTTCTTC
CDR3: CASRAYLIYNEQFF

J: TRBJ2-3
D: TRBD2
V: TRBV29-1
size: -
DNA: TGCAGCGTAGAGAGGGGCGGGAGGACAGATACGCAGTATTTT
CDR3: CSVERGGRTDTQYF

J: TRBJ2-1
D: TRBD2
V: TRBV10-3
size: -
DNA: TGTGCCATCAGTGTCGGGACTAGCGGGAGGGTTAATGAGCAGTTCTTC
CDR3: CAISVGTSGRVNEQFF

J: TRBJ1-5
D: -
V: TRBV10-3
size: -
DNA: TGTGCCATCAGTGAATCGGCAGGGTGGGAGCCCCAGCATTTT
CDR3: CAISESAGWEPQHF

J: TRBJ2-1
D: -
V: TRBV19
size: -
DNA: TGTGCCAGTAGTATAGGAGGGATTAGCGACAATGAGCAGTTCTTC
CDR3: CASSIGGISDNEQFF

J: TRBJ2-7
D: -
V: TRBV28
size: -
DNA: TGTGCCAGCAGTGACCCCATGCGGGCTGGCGAGCAGTACTTC
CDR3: CASSDPMRAGEQYF

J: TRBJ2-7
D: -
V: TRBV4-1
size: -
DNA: TGCGCCAGCAGCCAAGATTATGCGAACGAGCAGTACTTC
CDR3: CASSQDYANEQYF

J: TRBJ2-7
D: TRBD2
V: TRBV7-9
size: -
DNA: TGTGCCAGCAGCTTACCATTAGCGGGATGGGACGAGCAGTACTTC
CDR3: CASSLPLAGWDEQYF

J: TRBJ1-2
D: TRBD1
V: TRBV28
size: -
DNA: TGTGCCAGCAGTACGACAGGGGATGGCTACACCTTC
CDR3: CASSTTGDGYTF

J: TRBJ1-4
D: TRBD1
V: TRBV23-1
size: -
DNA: TGCGCCAGCAGTCAAGCCACAGGGGCAGGTAATGAAAAACTGTTTTTT
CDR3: CASSQATGAGNEKLFF

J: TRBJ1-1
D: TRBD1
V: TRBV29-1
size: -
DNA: TGCAGCGTTTTCACCAAGGGGGCAAGTGACACTGAAGCTTTCTTT
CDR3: CSVFTKGASDTEAFF

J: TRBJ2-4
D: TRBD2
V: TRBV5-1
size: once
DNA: TGCGCCAGCAGCCTAGGGACTAGCGAGGACATTCAGTACTTC
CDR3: CASSLGTSEDIQYF

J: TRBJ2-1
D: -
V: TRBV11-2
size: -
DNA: TGTGCCAGCAGCCGCAGGGGCGGTGAGCAGTTCTTC
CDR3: CASSRRGGEQFF

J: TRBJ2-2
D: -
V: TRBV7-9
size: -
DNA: TGTGCCAGCAGTTCTAAAGTGGGCAGGGTGAACACCGGGGAGCTGTTTTTT
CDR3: CASSSKVGRVNTGELFF

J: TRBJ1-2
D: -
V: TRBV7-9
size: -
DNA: TGTGCCAGCAGCCCCCTCGCGGGGGTCTATGGCTACACCTTC
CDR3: CASSPLAGVYGYTF

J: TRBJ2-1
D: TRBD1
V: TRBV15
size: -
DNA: TGTGCCACCAGCAGAGCAGGACAGGGCGGTAAGAGCTCCTACAATGAGCAGTTCTTC
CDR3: CATSRAGQGGKSSYNEQFF

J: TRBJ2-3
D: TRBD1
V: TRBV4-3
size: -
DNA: TGCGCCAGCAGCCAAGATCGGTTCGGACAGGGTGTCCTCACAGATACGCAGTATTTT
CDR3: CASSQDRFGQGVLTDTQYF

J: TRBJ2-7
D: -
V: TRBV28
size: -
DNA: TGTGCCAGCAGTTCCCGGGATTGGGGGCGGGAGCAGTACTTC
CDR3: CASSSRDWGREQYF

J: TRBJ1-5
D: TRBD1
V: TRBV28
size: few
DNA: TGTGCCAGCGGCCTGACAGGGATACATCAGCCCCAGCATTTT
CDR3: CASGLTGIHQPQHF

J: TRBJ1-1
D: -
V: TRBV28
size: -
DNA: TGTGCCAGCAGTTTCAGGAAGGACACTGAAGCTTTCTTT
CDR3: CASSFRKDTEAFF

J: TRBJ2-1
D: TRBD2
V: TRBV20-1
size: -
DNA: TGCAGTGCATCCAGCGGGAGTGAGCAGTTCTTC
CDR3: CSASSGSEQFF

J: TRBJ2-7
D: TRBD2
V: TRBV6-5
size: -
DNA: TGTGCCAGCAGTTACACGGGACTAGCGGGCTACGAGCAGTACTTC
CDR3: CASSYTGLAGYEQYF

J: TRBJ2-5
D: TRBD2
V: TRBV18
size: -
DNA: TGTGCCAGCTCACCAAGGAGACTAGCGGGAGAAACACAAGAGACCCAGTACTTC
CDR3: CASSPRRLAGETQETQYF

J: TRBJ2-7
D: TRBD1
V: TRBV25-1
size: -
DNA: TGTGCCAGCAGTTCTCCCGGGACAGGGGGTCTTAGGGCCTACGAGCAGTACTTC
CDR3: CASSSPGTGGLRAYEQYF

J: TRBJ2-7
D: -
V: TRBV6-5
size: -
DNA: TGTGCCAGCAGTTACGGGGGCCGTGGATACGAGCAGTACTTC
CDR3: CASSYGGRGYEQYF

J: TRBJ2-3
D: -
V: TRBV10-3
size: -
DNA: TGTGCCATCAGGAGACAGGAGACCACAGATACGCAGTATTTT
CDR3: CAIRRQETTDTQYF

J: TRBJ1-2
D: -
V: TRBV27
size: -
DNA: TGTGCCAGCAGTTTTTCTCGCCCAGGCAGGGGCATTTATGGCTACACCTTC
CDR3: CASSFSRPGRGIYGYTF

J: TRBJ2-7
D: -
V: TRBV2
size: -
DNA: TGTGCCAGCAGTGAACTGGACAGTCCCCGGCGGGAGCAGTACTTC
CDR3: CASSELDSPRREQYF

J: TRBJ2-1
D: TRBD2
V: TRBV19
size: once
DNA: TGTGCCAGTAGTGTTCCGGGACTAGCGGGACGATCTACGTGGAATGAGCAGTTCTTC
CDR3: CASSVPGLAGRSTWNEQFF

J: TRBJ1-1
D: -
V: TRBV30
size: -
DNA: TGTGCCTGGAGTATAGACAGGCCGAACACTGAAGCTTTCTTT
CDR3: CAWSIDRPNTEAFF

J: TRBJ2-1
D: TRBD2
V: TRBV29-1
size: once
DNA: TGCAGCGTTGAATCTAGCGGGTCAGCTAAGCAGTTCTTC
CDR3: CSVESSGSAKQFF

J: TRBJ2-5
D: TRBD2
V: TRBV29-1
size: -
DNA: TGCAGCGCTAGGACTAGCGGCCAAGAGACCCAGTACTTC
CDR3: CSARTSGQETQYF

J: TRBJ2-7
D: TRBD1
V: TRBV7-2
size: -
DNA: TGTGCCAGCAGTTTTATGACAGGGTTCGTGAACGAGCAGTACTTC
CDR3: CASSFMTGFVNEQYF

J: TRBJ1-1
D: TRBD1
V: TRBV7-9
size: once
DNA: TGTGCCAGCAGCCCTTGGACAGGGGTCATGAACACTGAAGCTTTCTTT
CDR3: CASSPWTGVMNTEAFF